Listed here are 12 T cell receptor beta chains from one sample, sequenced in a study of blood T cell repertoires in COVID-19. Sequenced by immunoSEQ multiplex PCR; TCRdb stores in-frame clones only, minus some. The repertoire holds 400,000 to 500,000 clones, with 88% as singletons. Sequencing used PBMCs or T cells enriched from blood (not recorded which). These receptors came from a woman in her late teens or twenties who had been exposed to COVID-19.

The chain carries TRBV2 and TRBJ2-6; 7 positions match TRBD1. Per the germline V gene, CDR1 is SNHLY and CDR2 is FYNNEI. The CDR3 consists of 17 residues. After removal of 8 bases from V and 0 bases from J, the junction contained 10 bases not matched to a gene. The CDR3 bases are TGTGCCAGCGACAGGGAAAGAATGACCTCTGGGGCCAACGTCCTGACTTTC. Encoded protein: CASDRERMTSGANVLTF.

The V gene is TRBV2, the J gene TRBJ1-4; D is undetermined. This CDR3 has 15 amino acids. The germline CDR1 and CDR2 sequences are SNHLY and FYNNEI. V was clipped by 2 bases and J by 8 bases, with 15 bases between them. In DNA form, the CDR3 reads TGTGCCAGCAGTGAACCCGGCCTTGGAGGCGAAAAACTGTTTTTT. It codes for CASSEPGLGGEKLFF. The complete variable domain, with remaining parts taken from reference TRBV2 and TRBJ1-4, reads EPEVTQTPSHQVTQMGQEVILRCVPISNHLYFYWYRQILGQKVEFLVSFYNNEISEKSEIFDDQFSVERPDGSNFTLKIRSTKLEDSAMYFCASSEPGLGGEKLFFGSGTQLSVL.

The chain uses TRBV6-1 and TRBJ2-7; 12 nucleotides align to TRBD2. Germline-derived CDR1 and CDR2 are MNHNS and SASEGT. This CDR3 is 16 amino acids long. V was pared by 1 base and J by 2 bases, with 3 bases of the junction left unmatched. The DNA for the CDR3 is TGTGCCAGCAGTGAAGGACTAGCGGGAGACCCCTACGAGCAGTACTTC. It encodes CASSEGLAGDPYEQYF.

The rearrangement links TRBV6-5 to TRBJ2-7; D is possibly TRBD1 (6 bases). The germline V gene has CDR1 MNHEY and CDR2 SVGAGI. Trimming left V 6 bases short and J 5 bases short, with 8 bases between. This CDR3 has 11 amino acids. The CDR3 DNA sequence: TGTGCCAGCAGGACAGGTGACGAGCAGTACTTC. Residues: CASRTGDEQYF.

The genes are TRBV14 and TRBJ1-2; no firm D call. Per the germline V gene, CDR1 is SGHDN and CDR2 is FVKESK. The V end was cut by 4 bases, the J end by 4 bases, with 16 bases between. The CDR3 is 15 residues long. The CDR3 sequence: CASSPGFAWAYGYTF. The CDR3 bases are TGTGCCAGCAGCCCGGGGTTTGCATGGGCCTATGGCTACACCTTC.

The chain employs TRBV7-9 and TRBJ2-1; D is perhaps TRBD2 (5 bases). CDR3 size: 14 residues. The germline V and J ends were trimmed by 2 bases and 5 bases, with 10 bases remaining between them. Looked up from germline, CDR1 is SEHNR and CDR2 is FQNEAQ (reference sequence). As DNA, the CDR3 is TGTGCCAGCAGCTTAAGTGGACTTAACAATGAGCAGTTCTTC. This sequence encodes CASSLSGLNNEQFF.

V and J are TRBV7-2 and TRBJ1-3; possible D gene TRBD1, 5 bases. The CDR3 runs to 14 residues. Trimming pared 5 bases from V and 4 bases from J, leaving 12 bases between. Germline values: CDR1 SGHTA, CDR2 FQGNSA. The CDR3 sequence is CASSLQAIGNTIYF. CDR3 nucleotide sequence: TGTGCCAGCAGCCTACAGGCGATCGGAAACACCATATATTTT. The full variable domain, in which reference TRBV7-2 and TRBJ1-3 provide the parts outside the CDR3, is GAGVSQSPSNKVTEKGKDVELRCDPISGHTALYWYRQSLGQGLEFLIYFQGNSAPDKSGLPSDRFSAERTGGSVSTLTIQRTQQEDSAVYLCASSLQAIGNTIYFGEGSWLTVV.

V is TRBV9 and J is TRBJ2-3, with TRBD2 matching 10 bases. Germline loops: CDR1 SGDLS, CDR2 YYNGEE. The CDR3 spans 16 residues. V shed 0 bases and J 0 bases; nucleotides not matched to a gene: 1. DNA of the CDR3: TGTGCCAGCAGCGTAGTGACTAGCGGGAGCACAGATACGCAGTATTTT. Translation: CASSVVTSGSTDTQYF. Variable domain in full (rest from reference TRBV9 and TRBJ2-3): DSGVTQTPKHLITATGQRVTLRCSPRSGDLSVYWYQQSLDQGLQFLIQYYNGEERAKGNILERFSAQQFPDLHSELNLSSLELGDSALYFCASSVVTSGSTDTQYFGPGTRLTVL.

This chain connects TRBV10-3 to TRBJ1-2; 7 bases match TRBD1. This CDR3 has 17 amino acids. Germline-derived CDR1 and CDR2 are ENHRY and SYGVKD. J was trimmed by 6 bases and V by 2 bases; bases with no gene match: 15. The CDR3 spells CAISERGTERRADGYTF. CDR3 sequence (DNA): TGTGCCATCAGTGAGCGCGGGACAGAGCGACGGGCCGATGGCTACACCTTC.

This chain uses TRBV9 with TRBJ1-3, with D possibly TRBD1 on 5 matching bases. The length of the CDR3 is 14 residues. Trimming left V 4 bases short and J 4 bases short, with 12 bases between. Germline lookup yields CDR1 SGDLS and CDR2 YYNGEE. The CDR3 DNA sequence: TGTGCCAGCAGCCCGGGGGTTCCGGGAAACACCATATATTTT. Amino acids: CASSPGVPGNTIYF.

The rearrangement links TRBV6-5 to TRBJ2-5; maybe TRBD1 (6 bases). Germline V gives CDR1 MNHEY, CDR2 SVGAGI. Trimming took off 6 bases at V and 6 bases at J, with 17 bases between the two ends. The CDR3 contains 14 residues. The CDR3 sequence: CASSYNLGAKTQYF. The CDR3 DNA sequence: TGTGCCAGCAGCTATAACTTGGGGGCGAAGACCCAGTACTTC.

This chain links TRBV6-5 with TRBJ2-2, with 7 bases identical to TRBD2. CDR1 MNHEY and CDR2 SVGAGI come from the germline V gene. This CDR3 is 16 amino acids long. Trimming removed 2 bases from V and 4 bases from J; junction bases left unmatched: 7. The CDR3 bases are TGTGCCAGCAGTTACGGAACTAGCGTTCGCACCGGGGAGCTGTTTTTT. Protein product: CASSYGTSVRTGELFF.